This T cell receptor beta chain stems from a study of blood T cell repertoires in COVID-19. Study background: Specimens from acute and convalescent COVID-19 originated in the United States, Italy and Spain. T cells, B-cell-depleted T cells, or PBMCs provided the cDNA or gDNA that served as material.

CDR3 length: 14 residues. Germline CDR1 is KGHDR and CDR2 is SFDVKD. The V and J ends lost 3 bases and 7 bases respectively, with 11 bases between them. As handled by the study authors: The authors estimated nucleated cell counts from reference gene primer amplification. Produced via immunoSEQ multiplex PCR; TCRdb's table is partial and in-frame only. The V and J calls and clone size come from that table; D and trimming were worked out from the DNA. The repertoire has some 30,000 clones, 89% of them found once; the top ten carry over 40%. The TCR sequence derives from a human donor with acute or convalescent COVID-19. The donor label of this sample is uncertain. The V gene is TRBV24-1, the J gene TRBJ1-4; the D is unclear. Source material: peripheral blood. The CDR3 nucleotides read TGTGCCACCAGTGATCCATTATCGGGTGAAAAACTGTTTTTT. This gives the protein CATSDPLSGEKLFF.